A single T cell receptor (beta chain) is shown here with its context. CDR1 is LGHNA and CDR2 is YNFKEQ in the germline V gene. The CDR3 covers 16 residues. After removal of 5 bases from V and 0 bases from J, the junction contained 6 bases not matched to a gene. These data are taken from a study of blood T cell repertoires in COVID-19. Study background: Acute-phase and convalescent COVID-19 samples originated in the United States, Italy and Spain. PBMCs, B-cell-depleted T cells, or T cells provided the cDNA or gDNA that made up the material.

Seattle researchers signed up patients amid active infection and tracked them longitudinally. In the source study's methods: Amplified reference gene primers provided the basis for estimating nucleated cell counts. Assay: immunoSEQ multiplex PCR; the TCRdb copy retains only in-frame clones and omits some. For V, J and clone size, that table is used; D and trimming come from the DNA. The sample lists fewer than 300,000 clones, 70% to 85% occurring once. The clonotype originates from a human donor with COVID-19, enrolled during active disease. The donor label of this sample is uncertain. Material: peripheral blood. The J gene is TRBJ2-2, the V gene TRBV4-2; TRBD1 agrees at 7 bases. CDR3 region: CASSSRQGPNTGELFF. The CDR3 DNA reads as TGTGCCAGCAGCAGCAGACAGGGCCCGAACACCGGGGAGCTGTTTTTT.